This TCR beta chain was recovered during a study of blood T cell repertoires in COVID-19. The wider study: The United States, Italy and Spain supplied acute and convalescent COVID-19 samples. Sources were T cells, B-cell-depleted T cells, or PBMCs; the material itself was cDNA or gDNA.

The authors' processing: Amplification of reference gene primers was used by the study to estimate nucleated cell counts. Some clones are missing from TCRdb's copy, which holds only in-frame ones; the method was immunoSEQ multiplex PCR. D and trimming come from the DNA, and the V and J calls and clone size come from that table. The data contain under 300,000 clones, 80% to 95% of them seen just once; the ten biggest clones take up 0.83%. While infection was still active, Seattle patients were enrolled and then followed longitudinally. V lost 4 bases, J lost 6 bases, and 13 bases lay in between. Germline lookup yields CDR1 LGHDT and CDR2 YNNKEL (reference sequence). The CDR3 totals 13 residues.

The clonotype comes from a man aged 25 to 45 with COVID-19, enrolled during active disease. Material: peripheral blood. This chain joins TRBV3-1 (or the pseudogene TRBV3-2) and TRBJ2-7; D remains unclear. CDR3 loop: CASSRSVALEQYF. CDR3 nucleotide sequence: TGTGCCAGCAGCCGTAGTGTCGCGCTCGAGCAGTACTTC.